Sequencing of this TCR beta chain was carried out in a study of cytomegalovirus exposure and HLA in healthy donors (dated by TCRdb to about 2017). Study-wide context: In an earlier analysis of 587 of the donors, 276 Gb of sequence data and some 120 million unique TCR beta sequences from 180 million or so T cells were reported. An early release that covered 640 HLA-typed donors contained approximately 290 gigabases of sequencing data and 70 million to 100 million unique TCR sequences. Of the roughly 400 genotyped donors, about 80% fell in the genetic ancestry cluster associated with self-reported Caucasian donors. The study aimed to test whether signatures of past pathogen exposure could be identified by cataloging public T cell receptors. Using immunosequencing, the study profiled T cell repertoires from 500 to 800 subjects and related those repertoires to cytomegalovirus serostatus. In addition to the first cohort of approximately 670 subjects, a separate validation cohort of over 90 different subjects was used. High-throughput TCR immunosequencing, statistical association of individual TCRs with disease status, and machine learning were combined to predict cytomegalovirus infection status. To study patterns of TCR occurrence, a later analysis re-analyzed previously published TCR beta repertoires from several hundred donors and added high-resolution HLA genotyping. The later analysis used no new phenotypic data to find candidate immune exposures, relying instead on TCR beta sequences and their occurrence across donors. To decide whether each TCR beta V gene segment behaved as functional or pseudogenic, an earlier analysis of some 540 of the donors relied on high-throughput TCR beta sequencing. Donor age, sex, ethnicity and CMV serostatus were compiled together with the repertoire data. Genome-wide SNP genotypes for about 65% of the roughly 700 donors were used in a later genetic analysis, which treated that subset as a discovery cohort. All discovery cohort repertoires had been generated using a single sequencing platform. Both class I and class II loci were covered by HLA typing, at four-digit resolution. Typing coverage differed by locus: A, B, C, DRB1 and DQB1 were typed in roughly 629-640 donors, DQA1 in about 510, DPA1 in approximately 610, and DPB1 in 400 to 480. A handful of DR-DQ haplotypes were handled as single units for association and clustering because linkage in the cohort was strong. Among around 400 genotyped donors of the cohort, an average of approximately 220,000 unique TCR beta nucleotide sequences was sequenced per donor, of which approximately 19% were non-productive. General study outcomes and caveats: Linkage disequilibrium might explain the correlated functional status among segregating V segments, but an unknown experimental factor could not be excluded. A later analysis reported that several top co-occurrence clusters appeared linked to parvovirus B19, influenza, CMV and Epstein-Barr virus. The sequencing pipeline was judged likely to have produced a cluster of highly shared sequence variants as a technical artifact. In an earlier analysis of fewer than 700 of the donors, most TCR beta V segments appeared in productive rearrangements about 90% or about 30% of the time, broadly matching IMGT annotations. In a later analysis, some 17,000 TCR beta sequences were associated with specific HLA alleles at a false discovery rate of 0.05. Compared with the approximately 700-donor mean, donors in an Asian-associated ancestry cluster had fewer N-insertions in productive TCRs, according to a later genetic analysis. The only immune exposure information available for the cohort was CMV serostatus. When HLA alleles, especially DR and DQ, strongly co-occurred, TCR associations were difficult to assign to individual alleles. A later analysis found that most CMV-associated TCR beta chains appeared HLA-restricted, with HLA associations seemingly driven largely by CMV exposure. The authors suggested that the approach could potentially be extended to other disease states and immunological phenotypes. An association between a missense DCLRE1C variant and V-gene and J-gene trimming of TCR beta chains was found in a later genetic analysis and replicated in an independent cohort. In a later analysis, TCR association rates were found to vary across HLA loci, with the most associated TCRs seen for DRB1 alleles and the fewest for HLA-C alleles. In vitro tests confirmed that a few of the cytomegalovirus-associated TCR beta chains recognize cytomegalovirus antigens. A further reported finding was that TCR beta sequences accurately predicted the HLA-A and HLA-B alleles for most subjects in the first cohort. In a later analysis, HLA-associated TCR beta chains showed more clonal expansion and lower generation probabilities than non-associated chains that were equally common. Roughly uniform sequencing depth across donors was assumed in presence/absence analyses, although this assumption may not hold. Most TCR sequences were seen in very few donors, while some public TCRs were found in many individuals. Only TCR beta chains were sequenced in this cohort, and the absence of alpha or paired-chain data limited detectable features. Cytomegalovirus status was reported to be diagnosed by the classifier with high specificity and sensitivity in both the original and validation cohorts. A total of 150 to 200 TCR beta chains were listed by the study as associated with cytomegalovirus. Because counts were too low, more than 15 rarely observed V segments, including chromosome 9 orphons, were left out of the earlier analysis of a few hundred of the donors. HLA typing was unavailable for some donors at each locus, so association tests used only the typed subset.

The cohort was made up of hundreds of healthy bone marrow donors. At the time of sampling, all cohort members were nominally healthy, though unrecorded immune exposures were likely present. The donor tested CMV seronegative, placing the donor among the 300 to 450 seronegative members of the cohort. Every donor gave a peripheral blood sample, and the peripheral blood mononuclear cells from that sample were used for TCR beta sequencing. The Qiagen DNeasy Blood Extraction Kit was used to extract genomic DNA from the blood cell samples. Library preparation employed the immunoSEQ multiplex PCR assay. The multiplex PCR relied on a mix of 60 forward primers for TCR Vbeta segments and 13 reverse primers for TCR Jbeta segments. The CDR3 region of rearranged TCR beta genes was amplified from genomic DNA by a multiplex PCR assay. The amplified TCR beta libraries were sequenced on the Illumina HiSeq System as 87-base-pair reads. Per the source publication's procedure: A later analysis counted tens of millions of unique TCR beta chains across the 500 to 850 repertoires, and 10 million to 11 million of these chains were shared by at least two donors. Raw reads were error-corrected and collapsed into unique sequences with a nearest-neighbor algorithm that merged closely related sequences to remove PCR and sequencing errors. Alignment of CDR3 sequences to IMGT reference sequences was used to assign V, D and J gene segments. For a sequence to be retained, at least a six-nucleotide match to both a V gene segment and a J gene segment was required. A rearrangement was called productive if the CDR3 had no stop codons and remained in frame with V and J, and every other rearrangement was called non-productive. Following IMGT convention, CDR3 was defined as the stretch from the second conserved V-encoded cysteine up to the conserved J-encoded phenylalanine. The earlier analysis of 500 to 650 of the donors excluded any sequence lacking an unambiguous match to a single V gene segment. In an earlier analysis of 450 to 750 of the donors, a V segment was called functional when productive rearrangements were above 56.7%, and segregating when the standard deviation between donors exceeded 5%. To diagnose cytomegalovirus status from the catalog of TCR beta chain sequences, a statistical classification framework was built. V and J gene assignment, in a later analysis, came from comparing TCR nucleotide sequences with IMGT/GENE-DB human TR gene sequences. The TCRdist pipeline was used in a later analysis to assign CDR3 sequences and most-parsimonious VDJ recombination scenarios. In a later analysis, every TCR beta chain was defined by the combination of its CDR3 amino acid sequence and its V-gene family, and reads without a unique V-gene family were dropped. To address suspected cross-contamination and a sequencing artifact, a later analysis removed 450 to 700 highly shared, low-generation-probability nucleotide sequences. In a later analysis, a clonal expansion index for each public chain was calculated from normalized within-repertoire ranks of inferred template counts. In a later analysis, generation probabilities were computed using a VDJ recombination model fitted to out-of-frame rearrangements, and the results were checked against IGoR. A later analysis scored TCR-TCR, TCR-HLA and TCR-CMV co-occurrence with hypergeometric tests, applying a repertoire-size bias correction to TCR pairs. To estimate false discovery rates, a later analysis permuted the HLA or CMV assignments 20 times. In a later analysis, co-occurring TCRs were grouped using DBSCAN, with TCRdist sequence similarity added in when clustering inside HLA-allele-positive subsets. Repertoires with fewer than 30,000 or more than 120,000 public chains were left out of co-occurrence clustering, as were five repertoires with anomalous nucleotide sharing. The table was pulled from immuneACCESS by TCRdb, which kept in-frame rearrangements only. Such tables lose some clones; where checked, under half of the loss comes from unresolved V genes, and the rest has no known cause. V, J and clone size are those of that table, while D and trimming were read from the DNA. The table for this sample lists 200,000 or so clones; more than 85% of them were counted only once. The top ten clones comprise around 0.21% of the sample.

Comment on this clone: Its antigen target is currently unknown. No base qualities exist here, and no much larger clone lies one base off it.

The clonotype comes from a girl in the first two years of life in good health and CMV-seronegative. Sequences were obtained from PBMCs.

CDR3 loop: CASSGASADTQYF. The nucleotide sequence is TGCGCCAGCAGCGGGGCTTCTGCAGATACGCAGTATTTT. In this chain, TRBV5-1 is recombined with TRBJ2-3; a tentative D call is TRBD1 (5 bases match). The junction shows trimming of 4 bases on V and 4 bases on J, plus 10 bases between the germline ends. The germline V gene yields SGHRS for CDR1 and YFSETQ for CDR2. The CDR3 runs 13 amino acids, cysteine and phenylalanine included. The only DNA kept is the CDR3, 39 bases in frame from the first base.